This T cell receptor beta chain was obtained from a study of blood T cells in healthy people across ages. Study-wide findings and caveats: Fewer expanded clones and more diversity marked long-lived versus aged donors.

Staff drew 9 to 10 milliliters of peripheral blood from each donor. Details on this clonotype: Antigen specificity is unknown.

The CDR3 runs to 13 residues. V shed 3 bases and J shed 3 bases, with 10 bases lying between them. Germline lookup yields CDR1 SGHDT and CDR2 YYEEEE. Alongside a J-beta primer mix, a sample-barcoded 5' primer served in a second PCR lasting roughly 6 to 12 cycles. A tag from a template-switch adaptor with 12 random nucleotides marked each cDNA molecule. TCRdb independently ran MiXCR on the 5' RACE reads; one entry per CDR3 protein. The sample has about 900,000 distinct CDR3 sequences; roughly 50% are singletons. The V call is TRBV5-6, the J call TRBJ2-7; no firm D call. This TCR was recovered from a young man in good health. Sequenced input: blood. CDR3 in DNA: TGTGCCAGCAGCTCCCGACTGGGCTACGAGCAGTACTTC. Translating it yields CASSSRLGYEQYF.